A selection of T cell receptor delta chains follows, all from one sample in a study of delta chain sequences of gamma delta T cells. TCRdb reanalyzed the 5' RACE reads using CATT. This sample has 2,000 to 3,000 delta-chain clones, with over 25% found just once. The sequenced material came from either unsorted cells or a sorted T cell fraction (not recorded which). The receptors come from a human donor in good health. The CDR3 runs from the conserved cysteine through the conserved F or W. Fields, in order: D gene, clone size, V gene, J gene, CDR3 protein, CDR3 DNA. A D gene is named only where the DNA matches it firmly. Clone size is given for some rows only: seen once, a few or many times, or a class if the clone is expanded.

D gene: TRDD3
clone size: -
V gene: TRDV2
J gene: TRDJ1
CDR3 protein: CACDRIPTTGGLPTDKLIF
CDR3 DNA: TGTGCCTGTGACCGAATTCCCACCACTGGGGGATTACCCACCGATAAACTCATCTTT

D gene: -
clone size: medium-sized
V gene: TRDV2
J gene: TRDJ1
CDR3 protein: CACDTVGANDKLIF
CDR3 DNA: TGTGCCTGTGACACCGTTGGGGCTAACGATAAACTCATCTTT

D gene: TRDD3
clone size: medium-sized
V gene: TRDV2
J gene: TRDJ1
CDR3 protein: CACDTVGGYARPSYTDKLIF
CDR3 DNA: TGTGCCTGTGACACGGTTGGGGGATACGCCCGGCCGTCCTACACCGATAAACTCATCTTT

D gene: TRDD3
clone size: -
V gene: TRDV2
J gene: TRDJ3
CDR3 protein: CACDTGPTGGYRSWDTRQMFF
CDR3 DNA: TGTGCCTGTGACACGGGGCCTACTGGGGGATACCGCTCCTGGGACACCCGACAGATGTTTTTC

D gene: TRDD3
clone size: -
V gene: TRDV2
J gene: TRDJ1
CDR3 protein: CACDTEFEGGSDTDKLIF
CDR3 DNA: TGTGCCTGTGACACCGAATTTGAAGGGGGATCCGACACCGATAAACTCATCTTT

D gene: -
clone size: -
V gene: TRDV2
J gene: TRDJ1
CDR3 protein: CACDTVGGTSTDKLIF
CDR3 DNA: TGTGCCTGTGACACCGTCGGGGGTACGTCAACCGATAAACTCATCTTT

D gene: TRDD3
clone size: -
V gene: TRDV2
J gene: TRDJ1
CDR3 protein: CACDTFWGTDHPTPADKLIF
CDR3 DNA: TGTGCCTGTGACACCTTCTGGGGGACCGATCATCCTACACCGGCCGATAAACTCATCTTT

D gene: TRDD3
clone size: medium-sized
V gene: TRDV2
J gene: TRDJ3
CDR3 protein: CACDLTGGFSWDTRQMFF
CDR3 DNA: TGTGCCTGTGACCTTACTGGGGGATTTTCCTGGGACACCCGACAGATGTTTTTC

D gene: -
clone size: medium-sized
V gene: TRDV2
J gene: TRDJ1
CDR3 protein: CACDTVWTNSGTDKLIF
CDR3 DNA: TGTGCCTGTGACACCGTCTGGACGAACTCTGGCACCGATAAACTCATCTTT

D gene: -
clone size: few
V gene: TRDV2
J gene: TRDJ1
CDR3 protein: CACDTLSGPYTDKLIF
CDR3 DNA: TGTGCCTGTGACACCCTGTCGGGACCTTACACCGATAAACTCATCTTT

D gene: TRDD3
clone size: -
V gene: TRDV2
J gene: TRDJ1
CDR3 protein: CACDTVSGGPYNDKLIF
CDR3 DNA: TGTGCCTGTGACACGGTATCTGGGGGGCCTTACAACGATAAACTCATCTTT

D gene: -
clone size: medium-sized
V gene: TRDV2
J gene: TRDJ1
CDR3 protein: CACDTVGGNTDKLIF
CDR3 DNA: TGTGCCTGTGACACCGTTGGGGGGAACACCGATAAACTCATCTTT

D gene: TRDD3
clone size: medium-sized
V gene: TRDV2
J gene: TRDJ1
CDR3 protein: CACDSVLGDPSGDKLIF
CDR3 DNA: TGTGCCTGTGACTCCGTACTGGGGGATCCCTCCGGCGATAAACTCATCTTT

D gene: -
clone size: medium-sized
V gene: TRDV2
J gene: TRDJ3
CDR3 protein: CACDTAGPTLTWDTRQMFF
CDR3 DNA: TGTGCCTGTGACACCGCTGGGCCCACCCTTACCTGGGACACCCGACAGATGTTTTTC

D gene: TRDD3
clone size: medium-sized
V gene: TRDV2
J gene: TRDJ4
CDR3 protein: CACDTILGDKWGRPLIF
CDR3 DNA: TGTGCCTGTGACACGATACTGGGGGATAAATGGGGCAGACCCCTGATCTTT

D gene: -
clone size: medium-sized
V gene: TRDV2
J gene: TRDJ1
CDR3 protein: CACDTVNSPRGKLIF
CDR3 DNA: TGTGCCTGTGACACCGTTAACAGCCCTAGAGGGAAACTCATCTTT

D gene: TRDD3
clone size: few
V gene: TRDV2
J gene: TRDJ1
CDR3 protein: CACDTVSLPGIREEDTDKLIF
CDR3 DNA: TGTGCCTGTGACACCGTTTCCCTACCGGGGATACGGGAGGAGGACACCGATAAACTCATCTTT

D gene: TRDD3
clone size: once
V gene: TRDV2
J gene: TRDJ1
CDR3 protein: CACDTFSGGSYTDKLIF
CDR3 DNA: TGTGCCTGTGACACCTTCTCTGGGGGGTCGTACACCGATAAACTCATCTTT

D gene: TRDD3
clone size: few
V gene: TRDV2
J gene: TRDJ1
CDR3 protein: CACDTVLLGDTNTDKLIF
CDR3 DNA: TGTGCCTGTGACACCGTTCTACTGGGGGATACAAACACCGATAAACTCATCTTT

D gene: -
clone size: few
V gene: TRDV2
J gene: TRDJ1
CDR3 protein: CACDPAGGTDKLIF
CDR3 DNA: TGTGCCTGTGACCCCGCCGGGGGCACCGATAAACTCATCTTT

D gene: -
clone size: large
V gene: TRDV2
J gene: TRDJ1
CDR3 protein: CACDTVSRIGGTTDKLIF
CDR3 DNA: TGTGCCTGTGACACCGTCAGCCGGATCGGGGGAACTACCGATAAACTCATCTTT

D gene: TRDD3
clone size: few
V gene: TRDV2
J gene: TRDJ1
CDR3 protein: CACDRLGDMLSDKLIF
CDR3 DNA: TGTGCCTGTGACAGACTGGGGGATATGTTGTCCGATAAACTCATCTTT

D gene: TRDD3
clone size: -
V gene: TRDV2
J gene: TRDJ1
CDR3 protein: CACEGILGDTSADKLIF
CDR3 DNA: TGTGCCTGTGAGGGGATACTGGGGGATACGAGTGCCGATAAACTCATCTTT

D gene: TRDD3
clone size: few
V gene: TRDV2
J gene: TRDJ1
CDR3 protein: CACDPLLGDAYTDKLIF
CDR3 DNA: TGTGCCTGTGACCCTCTACTGGGGGATGCGTACACCGATAAACTCATCTTT

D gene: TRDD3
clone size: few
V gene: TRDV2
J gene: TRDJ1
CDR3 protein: CACKVLGDTRETDKLIF
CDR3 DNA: TGTGCCTGTAAAGTACTGGGGGATACGCGGGAAACCGATAAACTCATCTTT

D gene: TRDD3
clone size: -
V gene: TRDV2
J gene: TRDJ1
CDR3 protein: CACDSVAGGPRASDYLIF
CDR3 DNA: TGTGCCTGTGACAGTGTTGCTGGGGGTCCCCGTGCCAGCGATTACCTCATCTTT

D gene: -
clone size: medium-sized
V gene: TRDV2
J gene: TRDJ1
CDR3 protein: CACDTWGQADKLIF
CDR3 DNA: TGTGCCTGTGACACCTGGGGACAGGCAGATAAACTCATCTTT

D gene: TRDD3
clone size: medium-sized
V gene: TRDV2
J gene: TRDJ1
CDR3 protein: CACDTLPRVVGDTGKLIF
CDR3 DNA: TGTGCCTGTGACACCTTACCGAGGGTTGTGGGGGATACGGGGAAACTCATCTTT

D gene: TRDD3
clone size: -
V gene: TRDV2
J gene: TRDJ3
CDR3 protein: CACDTVRGIDWDTRQMFF
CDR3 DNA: TGTGCCTGTGACACCGTCCGGGGGATAGACTGGGACACCCGACAGATGTTTTTC

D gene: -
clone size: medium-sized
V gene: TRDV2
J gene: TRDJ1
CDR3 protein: CACDSLGMGTDKLIF
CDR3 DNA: TGTGCCTGTGACAGCCTGGGGATGGGTACCGATAAACTCATCTTT

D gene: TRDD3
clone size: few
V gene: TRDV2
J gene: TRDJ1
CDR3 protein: CACDTVTGGTTGGTDKLIF
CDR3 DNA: TGTGCCTGTGACACCGTTACTGGGGGTACGACGGGGGGCACCGATAAACTCATCTTT

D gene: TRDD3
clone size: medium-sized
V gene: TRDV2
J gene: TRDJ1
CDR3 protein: CACDTVGQSNWGIVSYTDKLIF
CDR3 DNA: TGTGCCTGTGACACCGTTGGTCAGTCTAACTGGGGGATTGTCTCGTACACCGATAAACTCATCTTT

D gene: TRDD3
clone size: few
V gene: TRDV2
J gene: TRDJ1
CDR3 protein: CACDPMGAQGDTHKYTDKLIF
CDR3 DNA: TGTGCCTGTGACCCTATGGGCGCTCAGGGGGATACGCATAAGTACACCGATAAACTCATCTTT

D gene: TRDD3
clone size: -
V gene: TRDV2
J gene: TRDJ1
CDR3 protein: CACDTVTSSPGGYGTDKLIF
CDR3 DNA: TGTGCCTGTGATACGGTAACCTCGAGCCCAGGGGGATACGGCACCGATAAACTCATCTTT

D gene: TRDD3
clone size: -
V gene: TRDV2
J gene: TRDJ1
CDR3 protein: CACDTVLWPRVLGDTGKRSTDKLIF
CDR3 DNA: TGTGCCTGTGACACCGTCCTTTGGCCCCGCGTACTGGGGGATACTGGAAAACGTAGCACCGATAAACTCATCTTT

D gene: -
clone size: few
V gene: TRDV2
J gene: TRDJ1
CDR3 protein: CACDTVLGQGTDKLIF
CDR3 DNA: TGTGCCTGTGACACTGTACTGGGTCAGGGGACCGATAAACTCATCTTT

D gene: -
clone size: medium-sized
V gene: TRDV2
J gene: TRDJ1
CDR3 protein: CACDTLEVRGPPRLIF
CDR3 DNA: TGTGCCTGTGACACCCTAGAGGTCAGGGGGCCCCCTAGGCTCATCTTT

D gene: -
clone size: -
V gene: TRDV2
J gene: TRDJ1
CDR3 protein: CACDTVRGYRRGTDKLIF
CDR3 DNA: TGTGCCTGTGACACCGTTCGCGGATACCGGAGAGGGACCGATAAACTCATCTTT

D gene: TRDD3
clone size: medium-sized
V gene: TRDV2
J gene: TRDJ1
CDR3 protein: CACDPLGGDRYTDKLIF
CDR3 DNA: TGTGCCTGTGACCCGTTAGGGGGGGATAGGTACACCGATAAACTCATCTTT

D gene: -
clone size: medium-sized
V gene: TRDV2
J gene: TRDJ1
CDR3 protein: CACDTWGLNTDKLIF
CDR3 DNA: TGTGCCTGTGACACCTGGGGCCTTAACACCGATAAACTCATCTTT

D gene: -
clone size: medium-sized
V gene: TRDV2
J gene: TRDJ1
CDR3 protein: CACDTILRGSYTDKLIF
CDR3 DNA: TGTGCCTGTGACACCATCCTACGGGGATCGTACACCGATAAACTCATCTTT

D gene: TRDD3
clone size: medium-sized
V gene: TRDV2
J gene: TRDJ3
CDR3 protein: CACDGAGGTASWDTRQMFF
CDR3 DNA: TGTGCCTGTGACGGTGCTGGGGGCACAGCTTCCTGGGACACCCGACAGATGTTTTTC

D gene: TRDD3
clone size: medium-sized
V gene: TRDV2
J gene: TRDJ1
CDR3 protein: CACDTLGDTNPYTDKLIF
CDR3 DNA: TGTGCCTGTGACACTCTGGGGGATACGAACCCCTACACCGATAAACTCATCTTT

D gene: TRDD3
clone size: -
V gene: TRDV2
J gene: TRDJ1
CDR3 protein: CACDTMGDTVRGVDKLIF
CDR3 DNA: TGTGCCTGTGACACGATGGGGGATACCGTCCGCGGGGTCGATAAACTCATCTTT

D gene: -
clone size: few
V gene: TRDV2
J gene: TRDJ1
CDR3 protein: CACDTVLGGLDKLIF
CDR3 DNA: TGTGCCTGTGACACCGTGTTGGGGGGCCTCGATAAACTCATCTTT

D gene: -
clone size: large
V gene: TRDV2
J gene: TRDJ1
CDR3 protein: CACDTVARGDTDKLIF
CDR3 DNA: TGTGCCTGTGACACCGTTGCGAGGGGAGACACCGATAAACTCATCTTT

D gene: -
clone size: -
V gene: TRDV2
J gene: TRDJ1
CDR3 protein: CACDLLSRSGTDKLIF
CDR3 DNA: TGTGCCTGTGACTTGCTGTCGAGGTCGGGCACCGATAAACTCATCTTT

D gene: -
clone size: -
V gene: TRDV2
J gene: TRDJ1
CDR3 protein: CACDTVRRILGAFDDKLIF
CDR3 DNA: TGTGCCTGTGACACCGTAAGGCGGATACTCGGGGCGTTCGACGATAAACTCATCTTT

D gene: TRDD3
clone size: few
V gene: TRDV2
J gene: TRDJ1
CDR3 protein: CACDTLGLGDRRASLYTDKLIF
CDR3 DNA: TGTGCCTGTGACACATTAGGACTGGGGGATAGACGGGCGTCCCTTTACACCGATAAACTCATCTTT